This TCR beta chain was captured by sequencing in a study of blood T cell repertoires in COVID-19. Original processing methods: Estimation of nucleated cell counts relied on the amplification of reference gene primers. Sequencing was performed with immunoSEQ multiplex PCR; in TCRdb, only in-frame clones are kept and a portion is missing. V, J and clone size were drawn from that table, and D and trimming were deduced from the DNA. The sample records approximately 230,000 clones, around 84% being singletons. What was sequenced was PBMCs or T cells enriched from blood (not recorded which). This receptor was identified in a middle-aged man who had recovered from COVID-19.

CDR3 sequence: CASRGSGLYEKLFF. The CDR3 coding sequence is TGCGCCAGCAGGGGGAGTGGGTTGTATGAAAAACTGTTTTTT. The rearrangement links TRBV5-1 to TRBJ1-4; unclear D gene. The V end was cut by 5 bases, the J end by 6 bases, with 14 bases between. Germline lookup yields CDR1 SGHRS and CDR2 YFSETQ. This CDR3 region has 14 residues.